The T cell receptor (beta chain) described here comes from a study of CD8+ T cells in alopecia areata. Study results and limitations: Normal skin contains resident alphabeta T cells, and these are also sequenced in scalp samples. For lesional scalp, especially alopecia totalis/universalis, clonality was higher than in normal scalp.

RNA was isolated and reverse transcribed to cDNA, the sequencing template. The protocol was immunoSEQ multiplex PCR, while the TCRdb copy is restricted to in-frame clones and leaves out a portion. The sample lists around 34,000 clones, roughly half seen once, with less than 50% in the top ten. As for this clone: The antigen remains undetermined.

The CDR3 contains 14 residues. Per germline, CDR1 SGHAT and CDR2 FQNNGV. V lost 5 bases and J lost 2, with 11 bases in between. Collected material from alopecia areata patients comprised lesional scalp punch biopsies and peripheral blood. The researchers isolated CD4+ and CD8+ T cells from PBMCs by sorting. Sequencing input: NKG2D-high CD8+ T cells sorted from blood. This clonotype was obtained from a human donor with alopecia areata. V is TRBV11-2 and J is TRBJ2-3; D ambiguous. Here the CDR3 DNA reads TGTGCCAGCAGCGAGGCCCCGTTCACAGATACGCAGTATTTT. It encodes CASSEAPFTDTQYF.